Presented here are 5 T cell receptor beta chains from one specimen sequenced in a study of cytomegalovirus exposure and HLA in healthy donors. The study ran its PCR with 60 Vbeta and 13 Jbeta primers. Sequencing used immunoSEQ multiplex PCR; TCRdb keeps in-frame clones, though not all of them. The table shows 100,000 to 150,000 clones, with approximately 69% occurring only once. Input material: PBMCs. Receptors originate from a woman aged 50 to 60 in good health and CMV-seropositive.

This chain joins TRBV25-1 and TRBJ1-5, with a tentative D call TRBD1 (6 bases). The CDR3 is 14 residues long. The germline V gene encodes CDR1 MGHDK and CDR2 SYGVNS. Trimming pared 6 bases from V and 7 bases from J, leaving 16 bases between. CDR3 nucleotide sequence: TGTGCCAGCAGGGCAACAGGGAACGGGCAGCCCCAGCATTTT. It encodes CASRATGNGQPQHF.

The chain recombines TRBV11-2 with TRBJ1-1; unclear D gene. V dropped 2 bases and J dropped 6 bases, with 10 bases sitting between them. The CDR3 runs 13 residues. Germline V lookup: CDR1 SGHAT, CDR2 FQNNGV. The CDR3 nucleotides read TGTGCCAGCAGCTTATGGCTGGAGTCTGAAGCTTTCTTT. It yields the protein CASSLWLESEAFF.

V is TRBV27 and J is TRBJ2-4; TRBD1 aligns across 7 bases. V lost 4 bases and J lost 4; bases outside the gene matches: 4. The V gene's germline CDR1 is MNHEY and CDR2 SMNVEV (reference sequence). The CDR3 is 14 residues long. Written as DNA, the CDR3 is TGTGCCAGCAGTTCTCCGGGACAGAAAAACATTCAGTACTTC. Protein: CASSSPGQKNIQYF.

The V gene is TRBV4-3, the J gene TRBJ1-1, with TRBD1 as a possible D gene (6 bases). Germline-derived CDR1 and CDR2 are LGHNA and YSLEER. CDR3 length: 16 amino acids. V lost 0 bases to trimming and J lost 0 bases, with 11 bases between them. The CDR3 loop is CASSQDPTGMNTEAFF. Written as DNA, the CDR3 is TGCGCCAGCAGCCAAGACCCTACAGGGATGAACACTGAAGCTTTCTTT.

The rearrangement joins TRBV27 to TRBJ2-3; 8 bases line up with TRBD2. V was pared by 3 bases and J by 3 bases, with 5 bases of the junction left unmatched. The CDR3 totals 15 residues. Germline V gene sequence: CDR1 MNHEY, CDR2 SMNVEV (reference sequence). The chain's CDR3 is CASSFAGGGTDTQYF. The CDR3 DNA follows: TGTGCCAGCAGTTTTGCGGGAGGTGGGACAGATACGCAGTATTTT.